This T cell receptor (beta chain) was found in a study of blood T cell repertoires in COVID-19. Study background: The origin of the acute and convalescent COVID-19 samples was the United States, Italy and Spain. T cells, B-cell-depleted T cells, or PBMCs provided the cDNA or gDNA that served as material.

Trimming removed 4 bases from V and 2 bases from J, with 12 bases in between. Germline V gives CDR1 SGHTA, CDR2 FQGNSA. The CDR3 consists of 14 residues. In the study's own analysis: Amplification with reference gene primers provided the estimates of nucleated cell counts. Profiled with immunoSEQ multiplex PCR; TCRdb holds only in-frame clones, not every one. V and J calls and clone size are copied from that table; D and trimming were computed from the DNA. The sample contains roughly 90,000 clones, about 91% of which appear only once. The sample consisted of peripheral blood. The rearrangement uses TRBV7-2 and TRBJ2-7; D might be TRBD2 (7 bases). The TCR originated in a woman of 80 years or more with active COVID-19. CDR3 sequence reads: CASSWGGGAYEQYF. In DNA form, the CDR3 reads TGTGCCAGCAGCTGGGGCGGGGGCGCCTACGAGCAGTACTTC.